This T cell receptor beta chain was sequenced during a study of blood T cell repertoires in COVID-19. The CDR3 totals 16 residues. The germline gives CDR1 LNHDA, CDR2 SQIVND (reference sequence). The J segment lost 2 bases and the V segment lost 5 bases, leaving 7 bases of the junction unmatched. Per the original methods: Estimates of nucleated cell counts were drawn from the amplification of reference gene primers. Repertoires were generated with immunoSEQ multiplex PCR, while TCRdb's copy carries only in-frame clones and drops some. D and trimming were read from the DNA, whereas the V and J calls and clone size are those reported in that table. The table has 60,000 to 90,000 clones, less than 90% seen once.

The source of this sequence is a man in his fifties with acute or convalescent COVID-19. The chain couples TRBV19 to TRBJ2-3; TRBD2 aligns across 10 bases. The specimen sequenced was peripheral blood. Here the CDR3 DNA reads TGTGCCAGTAGTTTAGCCGGGACTAGCGCCACAGATACGCAGTATTTT. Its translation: CASSLAGTSATDTQYF.